The next 20 T cell receptor beta chains were all read from a single sample in a study of blood T cell repertoires in COVID-19 (dated by TCRdb to about 2020). Library preparation used the immunoSEQ multiplex PCR assay. This immuneACCESS table, as held by TCRdb, lists in-frame sequences with V and J called but not all clones. Of the missing ones, under half trace to an unresolved V gene in checked studies; the others have no known cause. The sample table contains roughly 88,000 clones; only one count was recorded for 75% to 95% of them. Less than 5% of the sample comes from the top ten. Sequences were obtained from peripheral blood. These receptors all stem from a woman between 45 and 65 years old in a cohort sampled during active COVID-19.

Here the CDR3 DNA reads TGTGCCAGTAGTCTAACCGGGACTGATACCTCTTTTAGCTCTGGAAACACCATATATTTT. This translates into CASSLTGTDTSFSSGNTIYF. The V gene is TRBV19, the J gene TRBJ1-3; D is possibly TRBD1 (5 bases). V was cut by 5 bases and J by 0 bases, with 26 bases left in between. The length of the CDR3 is 20 residues. Germline CDR1 LNHDA, CDR2 SQIVND (reference sequence).

V is TRBV5-4 and J is TRBJ1-1; D may be TRBD1 (6 bases). Germline-derived CDR1 and CDR2 are SGHNT and YYREEE (reference sequence). V was clipped by 0 bases and J by 6 bases, with 9 bases between them. This CDR3 is 13 amino acids long. The CDR3 DNA is TGTGCCAGCAGCTTGGTAGGACAGCCTGAAGCTTTCTTT. It encodes CASSLVGQPEAFF. Looking up the rest from reference TRBV5-4 and TRBJ1-1 gives the full variable domain: ETGVTQSPTHLIKTRGQQVTLRCSSQSGHNTVSWYQQALGQGPQFIFQYYREEENGRGNFPPRFSGLQFPNYSSELNVNALELDDSALYLCASSLVGQPEAFFGQGTRLTVV.

The chain employs TRBV13 and TRBJ1-4; D unclear. The CDR3 is made up of 14 amino acids. CDR1 PRHDT and CDR2 FYEKMQ come from the germline V gene (reference sequence). The V and J ends lost 0 bases and 2 bases respectively, with 4 bases between them. The CDR3 coding sequence is TGTGCCAGCAGCTTAGGACAGACTAATGAAAAACTGTTTTTT. This codes for CASSLGQTNEKLFF.

The chain has TRBV9 and TRBJ2-1; 11 bases line up with TRBD2. Losses at the gene ends were 4 bases for V and 5 bases for J; bases not matched to a gene: 8. Looked up from germline, CDR1 is SGDLS and CDR2 is YYNGEE. The CDR3 runs to 16 residues. The CDR3: CASSSYSGGANNEQFF. CDR3 coding DNA: TGTGCCAGCAGCTCTTATAGCGGGGGGGCAAACAATGAGCAGTTCTTC.

V and J are TRBV18 and TRBJ2-1; D might be TRBD1 (5 bases). The CDR3 covers 15 residues. Germline V gene lookup returns CDR1 KGHSH and CDR2 LQKENI. The V end lost 3 bases, the J end lost 5 bases, and 14 bases lay between the germline ends. The CDR3 nucleotides read TGTGCCAGCTCACCTATTACAGGTTATGACAATGAGCAGTTCTTC. It codes for CASSPITGYDNEQFF. Supplemented by reference TRBV18 and TRBJ2-1, the full variable domain reads NAGVMQNPRHLVRRRGQEARLRCSPMKGHSHVYWYRQLPEEGLKFMVYLQKENIIDESGMPKERFSAEFPKEGPSILRIQQVVRGDSAAYFCASSPITGYDNEQFFGPGTRLTVL.

The V call is TRBV19, the J call TRBJ2-5, with 8 bases aligning to TRBD2. The length of the CDR3 is 14 residues. Germline V lookup: CDR1 LNHDA, CDR2 SQIVND (reference sequence). Losses at the gene ends were 4 bases for V and 5 bases for J; bases not matched to a gene: 6. In DNA, the CDR3 is TGTGCCAGTAGTACCGTACTAGCGGTCGAGACCCAGTACTTC. The encoded protein is CASSTVLAVETQYF.

J is TRBJ2-7 and V is TRBV10-3, with 7 nucleotides matching TRBD2. After removal of 3 bases from V and 6 bases from J, the junction contained 5 bases not matched to a gene. CDR3 size: 13 residues. Germline V gene data show CDR1 as ENHRY and CDR2 as SYGVKD. The CDR3 here is CAISDEREVEQYF. The CDR3, as DNA: TGTGCCATCAGTGATGAACGGGAGGTCGAGCAGTACTTC.

The rearrangement joins TRBV14 to TRBJ1-1, with a weak D call TRBD1 (6 bases). Trimming cost V 2 bases and J 11 bases, with 12 bases left between them. CDR1 and CDR2 from the germline V gene are SGHDN and FVKESK. This CDR3 spans 12 amino acids. The CDR3 coding sequence is TGTGCCAGCAGCCAAATGGGGGCGGTGGCTTTCTTT. Its protein product is CASSQMGAVAFF.

This chain uses TRBV4-2 with TRBJ2-7, with 10 bases matching TRBD1. The germline CDR1 and CDR2 sequences are LGHNA and YNFKEQ. Losses at the gene ends were 1 base for V and 2 bases for J; bases not matched to a gene: 2. The CDR3 length is 15 residues. The CDR3 is CASSQAGTGAYEQYF. The CDR3 DNA follows: TGTGCCAGCAGCCAAGCCGGGACAGGGGCCTACGAGCAGTACTTC.

This chain joins TRBV18 and TRBJ2-3; TRBD2 is a possible D gene (6 bases). Trimming took 6 bases from V and 2 from J, leaving 12 bases between them. This CDR3 comprises 14 residues. Germline V gene lookup returns CDR1 KGHSH and CDR2 LQKENI. The CDR3 loop is CASSPGLHTDTQYF. CDR3 DNA: TGTGCCAGCTCCCCGGGACTCCACACAGATACGCAGTATTTT.

The chain combines TRBV5-4 with TRBJ2-1; 8 nucleotides line up with TRBD2. There are 14 residues in the CDR3. Germline V gives CDR1 SGHNT, CDR2 YYREEE (reference sequence). Trimming took 4 bases from V and 6 from J; bases not matched to a gene: 6. CDR3 in amino acids: CASSPGLAGNEQFF. CDR3 nucleotide sequence: TGTGCCAGCAGCCCCGGGCTAGCGGGCAATGAGCAGTTCTTC.

V and J are TRBV3-1 (or the pseudogene TRBV3-2) and TRBJ1-1; 7 bases match TRBD1. Germline trimming cut 1 base from V and 5 bases from J; bases unmatched to any gene: 1. Germline loops: CDR1 LGHDT, CDR2 YNNKEL (reference sequence). CDR3 length: 13 amino acids. The CDR3 DNA sequence: TGTGCCAGCAGCCAAGGGGACAGAACTGAAGCTTTCTTT. It translates to CASSQGDRTEAFF.

The chain recombines TRBV5-6 with TRBJ1-6, with a tentative D call TRBD1 (5 bases). The CDR3 spans 16 residues. The V end was cut by 0 bases, the J end by 6 bases, with 13 bases between. The germline V gene has CDR1 SGHDT and CDR2 YYEEEE. In nucleotides, the CDR3 is TGTGCCAGCAGCTTGGCTTTGGCAGGGATTAATTCACCCCTCCACTTT. Encoded protein: CASSLALAGINSPLHF.

The genes are TRBV6-1 and TRBJ2-2, with D possibly being TRBD2 (6 bases). The CDR3 is 16 residues long. Per germline, CDR1 MNHNS and CDR2 SASEGT. Trimming shortened V by 4 bases and J by 1 base, and 13 bases separated the two germline ends. CDR3 bases: TGTGCCAGCAGTGCCCGACTAGTGGGGAACACCGGGGAGCTGTTTTTT. Amino acids: CASSARLVGNTGELFF.

V is TRBV6-5 and J is TRBJ2-1, with 7 bases lining up with TRBD2. The CDR3 totals 14 residues. V lost 8 bases to trimming and J lost 4 bases; unmatched junction nucleotides: 8. Looked up from germline, CDR1 is MNHEY and CDR2 is SVGAGI. CDR3 coding DNA: TGTGCCAGCGGTTTGACTAGCCATTACAATGAGCAGTTCTTC. This codes for CASGLTSHYNEQFF.

The chain has TRBV28 and TRBJ2-5; D not resolved. The germline V gene encodes CDR1 MDHEN and CDR2 SYDVKM. CDR3 length: 13 residues. Trimming took off 2 bases at V and 5 bases at J, with 9 bases between the two ends. The CDR3 loop reads CASSLRGRETQYF. The CDR3 nucleotides read TGTGCCAGCAGTTTAAGAGGAAGGGAGACCCAGTACTTC.

The chain uses TRBV7-3 and TRBJ2-1, with D possibly matching TRBD2 (5 bases). CDR3 length equals 15 residues. CDR1 SGHTA and CDR2 FQGTGA come from the germline V gene. V dropped 2 bases and J dropped 1 base, with 9 bases sitting between them. CDR3 region: CASSLEGMSYNEQFF. In DNA form, the CDR3 reads TGTGCCAGCAGCTTAGAGGGCATGTCCTACAATGAGCAGTTCTTC.

The chain combines TRBV5-1 with TRBJ2-5; TRBD2 might be the D (6 bases). CDR1 and CDR2 from the germline V gene are SGHRS and YFSETQ. Trimming shortened V by 4 bases and J by 2 bases, and 9 bases separated the two germline ends. CDR3 length: 13 residues. For the CDR3, the DNA is TGCGCCAGCAGCGGGACTGCACAAGAGACCCAGTACTTC. Protein sequence: CASSGTAQETQYF.

The chain is built from TRBV29-1 and TRBJ1-3; the match to TRBD1 covers 7 bases. Germline-derived CDR1 and CDR2 are SQVTM and ANQGSEA. The CDR3 is 12 amino acids. The ends lost 5 bases at V and 4 bases at J; junction bases unmatched: 2. The CDR3 sequence is CSVSGGGNTIYF. The CDR3 nucleotides are TGCAGCGTTTCAGGGGGAGGAAACACCATATATTTT.

CDR3 sequence reads: CSAGQTNHYEQYF. The CDR3 coding sequence is TGCAGCGCAGGACAGACGAACCACTACGAGCAGTACTTC. V gene TRBV29-1 combines with J gene TRBJ2-7, with a weak D call TRBD1 (6 bases). Germline V lookup: CDR1 SQVTM, CDR2 ANQGSEA. The CDR3 spans 13 residues. V was shortened by 7 bases and J by 3 bases, with 16 bases between the two germline ends.